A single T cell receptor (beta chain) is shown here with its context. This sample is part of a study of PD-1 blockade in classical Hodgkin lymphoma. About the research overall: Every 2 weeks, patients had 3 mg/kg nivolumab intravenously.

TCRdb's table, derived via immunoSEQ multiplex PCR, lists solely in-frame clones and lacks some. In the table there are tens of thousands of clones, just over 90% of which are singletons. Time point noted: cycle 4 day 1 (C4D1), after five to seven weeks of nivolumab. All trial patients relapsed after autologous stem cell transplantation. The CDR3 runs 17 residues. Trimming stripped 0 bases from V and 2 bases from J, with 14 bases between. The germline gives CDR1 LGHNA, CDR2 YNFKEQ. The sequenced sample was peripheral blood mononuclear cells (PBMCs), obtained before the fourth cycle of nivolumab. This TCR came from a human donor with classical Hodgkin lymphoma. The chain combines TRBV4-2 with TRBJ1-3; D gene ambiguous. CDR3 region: CASSQDGPRGTGNTIYF. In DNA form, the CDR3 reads TGTGCCAGCAGCCAAGATGGGCCGCGCGGGACTGGAAACACCATATATTTT.